The rows below give T cell receptor beta chains drawn from one sample of a study of response to subunit inactivated influenza vaccine. One entry per CDR3 protein results from TCRdb running MiXCR on the RT-PCR reads. The table includes about 530,000 distinct CDR3 sequences, approximately 12% detected once. This material consisted of PBMCs from blood, taken on the day of vaccination. These receptors all come from a man aged 50 to 60 who received an inactivated influenza vaccine. CDR3s include the opening cysteine and the closing phenylalanine or tryptophan. The D gene is left open where the match is weak. Size is stated for part of the rows, as once, few or many counts, or as a class when the clone is expanded.

d_gene,v_gene,abundance,j_gene,CDR3nt,CDR3aa
TRBD2,TRBV6-2/TRBV6-3,once,TRBJ2-1,TGTGCCAGCAGTTACACGGGACTAGCGGGATTGGGGTCCTACAATGAGCAGTTCTTC,CASSYTGLAGLGSYNEQFF
TRBD1,TRBV7-2,few,TRBJ2-7,TGTGCCAGCAACGACCCCGGACAGGTCGTGGACGAGCAGTACTTC,CASNDPGQVVDEQYF
.,TRBV3-1,.,TRBJ1-4,TGTGCCAGCAGCCAAGGAGTTGCAACTAATGAAAAACTGTTTTTT,CASSQGVATNEKLFF
.,TRBV9,.,TRBJ2-2,TGTGCCAGCAGCCGGCGACAGTCGAACACCGGGGAGCTGTTTTTT,CASSRRQSNTGELFF
.,TRBV18,.,TRBJ2-5,TGTGCCAGCCGGAGAGTTGAGACCCAGTACTTC,CASRRVETQYF
TRBD1,TRBV7-8,.,TRBJ2-7,TGTGCCAGCAGCTTAGCGCGTAGGACAGGGGCCCGCTACGAGCAGTACTTC,CASSLARRTGARYEQYF
.,TRBV5-1,.,TRBJ2-7,TGCGCCAGCAGCTTGGGGGGATTTGCAAGTGGCTACGAGCAGTACTTC,CASSLGGFASGYEQYF
.,TRBV3-1,many,TRBJ2-1,TGTGCCAGCAGCCTTGAGACATTGACTTACAATGAGCAGTTCTTC,CASSLETLTYNEQFF
.,TRBV11-2,.,TRBJ2-3,TGTGCCAGCAGCTTAGCCCCGAAAGATACGCAGTATTTT,CASSLAPKDTQYF
.,TRBV28,few,TRBJ2-7,TGTGCCAGCAGTTTTTTGTCCCCAGCGAACGAGCAGTACTTC,CASSFLSPANEQYF
.,TRBV10-2,few,TRBJ2-3,TGCGCCAGCAGATACAGCACTAGCACAGATACGCAGTATTTT,CASRYSTSTDTQYF
.,TRBV20-1,few,TRBJ1-5,TGCAGTGCTAGATCCACGAGCAATCAGCCCCAGCATTTT,CSARSTSNQPQHF
TRBD2,TRBV4-3,few,TRBJ2-7,TGCGCCAGCAGCTACCTCCCTAGCGGGGGGGCAACAGAGCAGTACTTC,CASSYLPSGGATEQYF
TRBD2,TRBV3-1,many,TRBJ2-1,TGTGCCAGCAGCCAAGATTTGCCACAGCCTAGCGGTTACAATGAGCAGTTCTTC,CASSQDLPQPSGYNEQFF
.,TRBV19,once,TRBJ2-7,TGTGCCAGTAGTATGGGCGTCTTGGGGAACTACGAGCAGTACTTC,CASSMGVLGNYEQYF
.,TRBV19,few,TRBJ2-5,TGTGCCAGTAGTATGCCTGGTCAGAGGACCCAGTACTTC,CASSMPGQRTQYF
.,TRBV2,.,TRBJ2-5,TGTGCCAGCAGTGACTGGGTACATGAGACCCAGTACTTC,CASSDWVHETQYF
.,TRBV29-1,few,TRBJ1-2,TGCAGCGTTGACAGGGCGTCTGGCTACACCTTC,CSVDRASGYTF
.,TRBV7-9,.,TRBJ2-7,TGTGCCAGCAGCCGCGTAAATGACATCTACGAGCAGTACTTC,CASSRVNDIYEQYF
.,TRBV28,few,TRBJ2-2,TGTGCCAGCAGTCATCTAGTTAACACCGGGGAGCTGTTTTTT,CASSHLVNTGELFF
TRBD2,TRBV5-5,.,TRBJ2-7,TGTGCCAGCAGCTGGACGGGGGGGGACGAGCAGTACTTC,CASSWTGGDEQYF
.,TRBV4-2,.,TRBJ1-3,TGTGCCAGCAGCCAAGGTCCAGGAGGAAACACCATATATTTT,CASSQGPGGNTIYF
.,TRBV12-3/TRBV12-4,.,TRBJ2-5,TGTGCCAGCACCTTAGTAGGCATCTTAGAGACCCAGTACTTC,CASTLVGILETQYF
TRBD1,TRBV9,.,TRBJ2-1,TGTGCCAGCAGCGTCCGGGACAGCACTTACAATGAGCAGTTCTTC,CASSVRDSTYNEQFF
TRBD2,TRBV5-1,many,TRBJ2-1,TGCGCCAGCAGCCGAAATAGCGGGAGAGAATCCTACAATGAGCAGTTCTTC,CASSRNSGRESYNEQFF
.,TRBV6-1,few,TRBJ2-2,TGTGCCAGCGGGCTCCTGGCGGGGGCCACCGGGGAGCTGTTTTTT,CASGLLAGATGELFF
.,TRBV5-1,.,TRBJ2-7,TGCGCCAGCAGCTTGGTACCTCTTTCGGGGGCCTACGAGCAGTACTTC,CASSLVPLSGAYEQYF
TRBD1,TRBV10-3,few,TRBJ2-5,TGTGCCATCAGTGAGTTCGGGACAGGGCAAAGCCAAGAGACCCAGTACTTC,CAISEFGTGQSQETQYF
.,TRBV7-9,.,TRBJ2-1,TGTGCCAGCAGCTTAATCTACAAACTAGACAATGAGCAGTTCTTC,CASSLIYKLDNEQFF
.,TRBV24-1,many,TRBJ2-2,TGTGCCACCAGTGATTTCAGATCGAACACCGGGGAGCTGTTTTTT,CATSDFRSNTGELFF
TRBD2,TRBV11-2,.,TRBJ2-1,TGTGCCAGCAGCTCGGTAGCGGGGGGGCTGGTTGAGCAGTTCTTC,CASSSVAGGLVEQFF
.,TRBV5-1,few,TRBJ2-4,TGCGCCAGCAGCATTGAGGGGGGCAAAAACATTCAGTACTTC,CASSIEGGKNIQYF
.,TRBV10-2,.,TRBJ2-5,TGCGCCAGCAGTGCCATATCGGGGGCCCAAGAGACCCAGTACTTC,CASSAISGAQETQYF
.,TRBV29-1,.,TRBJ2-7,TGCAGCGTTTCCCGGTCAAGCTCCTACGAGCAGTACTTC,CSVSRSSSYEQYF
TRBD1,TRBV5-1,few,TRBJ2-3,TGCGCCAGCAGCTTGGCCGTCTGGAGGACAGGGGAAACAGATACGCAGTATTTT,CASSLAVWRTGETDTQYF
TRBD2,TRBV29-1,many,TRBJ2-1,TGCAGCGTTGAAGATCGAGCGGGAGCTTACAATGAGCAGTTCTTC,CSVEDRAGAYNEQFF
TRBD2,TRBV29-1,few,TRBJ2-5,TGCAGCGTTCCTTCCACTAGCGGGACTATGGGGACCCAGTACTTC,CSVPSTSGTMGTQYF
.,TRBV10-3,few,TRBJ2-7,TGTGCCATCAGTGAGTCGTCACTTGGTGACGAGCAGTACTTC,CAISESSLGDEQYF
TRBD1,TRBV24-1,few,TRBJ1-5,TGTGCCACCAGTGACTGGACAGGGAGCAATCAGCCCCAGCATTTT,CATSDWTGSNQPQHF
TRBD2,TRBV20-1,few,TRBJ2-1,TGCAGTGCTAGTAGGCTAGCGGGAGTATGGAATGAGCAGTTCTTC,CSASRLAGVWNEQFF
.,TRBV15,once,TRBJ2-2,TGTGCCACCAGCAGACGGGGCGGGGAGCTGTTTTTT,CATSRRGGELFF
.,TRBV6-5,many,TRBJ2-6,TGTGCCAGCAGTTACTTTAAAGGGGGCTCTGGGGCCAACGTCCTGACTTTC,CASSYFKGGSGANVLTF
.,TRBV27,.,TRBJ1-6,TGTGCCAGCAGTTTCCGGACTACTGATTCACCCCTCCACTTT,CASSFRTTDSPLHF
.,TRBV6-5,.,TRBJ1-1,TGTGCCAGCAGTTACTACCGGGGAAAGCGAGAAGCTTTCTTT,CASSYYRGKREAFF
.,TRBV10-3,many,TRBJ2-1,TGTGCCATCAGTGTAACTAGTGCTACTTACAATGAGCAGTTCTTC,CAISVTSATYNEQFF
.,TRBV15,few,TRBJ2-1,TGTGCCACCAGCAGAGAAGCCCAGGGGTTGAATGAGCAGTTCTTC,CATSREAQGLNEQFF
TRBD2,TRBV5-1,few,TRBJ2-1,TGCGCCAGCAGCTTGTCGACTAGCGGGAGTATCGATGAGCAGTTCTTC,CASSLSTSGSIDEQFF
.,TRBV20-1,many,TRBJ1-2,TGCAGTGTCCATGACTATGGCTACACCTTC,CSVHDYGYTF